Following are 22 T cell receptor beta chains from one sample sequenced in a study of blood T cell repertoires in COVID-19. Assay: immunoSEQ multiplex PCR; the TCRdb copy retains only in-frame clones and omits some. The sample comprises approximately 150,000 clones, approximately 86% of which are singletons, and around 8.5% rests with the top ten. Sequencing was done on a sample of peripheral blood. The receptors derive from a woman aged 60-70 years with acute or convalescent COVID-19.

The chain links TRBV9 to TRBJ2-1; the D gene is possibly TRBD2 (5 bases). The V end lost 0 bases, the J end lost 0 bases, and 10 bases lay between the germline ends. The CDR3 is made up of 16 amino acids. CDR1 SGDLS and CDR2 YYNGEE come from the germline V gene. DNA for the CDR3: TGTGCCAGCAGCGTAGGTACGGGAAGCTCCTACAATGAGCAGTTCTTC. Protein product: CASSVGTGSSYNEQFF. Together with reference TRBV9 and TRBJ2-1, the CDR3 gives the full variable domain: DSGVTQTPKHLITATGQRVTLRCSPRSGDLSVYWYQQSLDQGLQFLIQYYNGEERAKGNILERFSAQQFPDLHSELNLSSLELGDSALYFCASSVGTGSSYNEQFFGPGTRLTVL.

The rearrangement links TRBV3-1 (or the pseudogene TRBV3-2) to TRBJ2-5; TRBD2 might be the D (5 bases). The germline V and J ends were trimmed by 7 bases and 3 bases, with 9 bases remaining between them. Germline CDR1 reads LGHDT; CDR2 reads YNNKEL (reference sequence). This CDR3 has 12 residues. The CDR3 sequence is CASTGVKETQYF. CDR3 bases: TGTGCCAGCACCGGGGTGAAAGAGACCCAGTACTTC.

The chain carries TRBV28 and TRBJ1-5; 9 bases agree with TRBD1. V gave up 4 bases and J gave up 2 bases; unmatched junction bases: 3. The CDR3 is 15 amino acids. Per the germline V gene, CDR1 is MDHEN and CDR2 is SYDVKM. CDR3 sequence (DNA): TGTGCCAGCAGTTCCAGGACAGGGGGCAATCAGCCCCAGCATTTT. It yields the protein CASSSRTGGNQPQHF.

The chain has TRBV6-5 and TRBJ1-5; 9 bases are a match to TRBD1. This CDR3 has 16 residues. The ends lost 4 bases at V and 7 bases at J; junction bases unmatched: 11. Per the germline V gene, CDR1 is MNHEY and CDR2 is SVGAGI. The CDR3 reads CASSWVQGARQQPQHF. CDR3 sequence (DNA): TGTGCCAGCAGTTGGGTACAGGGGGCGAGACAACAGCCCCAGCATTTT.

The genes are TRBV28 and TRBJ2-5; D might be TRBD2 (5 bases). Germline V gives CDR1 MDHEN, CDR2 SYDVKM. The CDR3 loop spans 14 amino acids. V was cut by 8 bases and J by 7 bases, with 20 bases left in between. CDR3 residues: CASDPASGRRTQYF. CDR3 nucleotides: TGTGCCAGCGACCCCGCGAGCGGTAGGAGGACCCAGTACTTC.

V gene TRBV11-2 combines with J gene TRBJ2-3; D remains unclear. CDR1 is SGHAT and CDR2 is FQNNGV in the germline V gene. The CDR3 extends over 12 amino acids. Trimming cost V 5 bases and J 6 bases, with 9 bases left between them. The CDR3 here is CASSLRRDTQYF. CDR3 in DNA: TGTGCCAGCAGCCTTCGTCGGGATACGCAGTATTTT.

V is TRBV5-1 and J is TRBJ2-5; TRBD2 matches 10 bases. Germline CDR1 reads SGHRS; CDR2 reads YFSETQ. This CDR3 is 15 amino acids long. Losses at the gene ends were 5 bases for V and 2 bases for J; bases not matched to a gene: 6. The CDR3 nucleotides read TGCGCCAGCAGTTCTAGCGGGGGTAAACAAGAGACCCAGTACTTC. Protein sequence: CASSSSGGKQETQYF.

The chain couples TRBV6-2 or TRBV6-3 to TRBJ2-3; 8 nucleotides align to TRBD2. V was clipped by 2 bases and J by 1 base; unmatched bases: 2. The germline V gene encodes CDR1 MNHEY and CDR2 SVGEGT. This CDR3 has 15 amino acids. The CDR3, as DNA: TGTGCCAGCAGTTACGCGACTAGCGGCACAGATACGCAGTATTTT. It codes for CASSYATSGTDTQYF.

The sample holds a few counts of this clone. The J gene is TRBJ2-7, the V gene TRBV6-5; D possibly corresponds to TRBD1 (6 bases). Germline CDR1 and CDR2: MNHEY and SVGAGI. CDR3 size: 13 residues. Trimming pared 6 bases from V and 2 bases from J, leaving 11 bases between. The CDR3 sequence: CASRVTGTYEQYF. In DNA form, the CDR3 reads TGTGCCAGCAGAGTTACAGGGACCTACGAGCAGTACTTC.

The V and J genes are TRBV19 and TRBJ1-1, with D possibly being TRBD1 (5 bases). The CDR3 has 13 amino acids. The germline V gene encodes CDR1 LNHDA and CDR2 SQIVND (reference sequence). The ends were cut back, 5 bases at V and 5 bases at J, with 12 bases in the middle. CDR3 region: CASSPSGGTEAFF. For the CDR3, the DNA is TGTGCCAGTAGTCCCTCGGGGGGGACTGAAGCTTTCTTT. The full variable domain, in which reference TRBV19 and TRBJ1-1 provide the parts outside the CDR3, is DGGITQSPKYLFRKEGQNVTLSCEQNLNHDAMYWYRQDPGQGLRLIYYSQIVNDFQKGDIAEGYSVSREKKESFPLTVTSAQKNPTAFYLCASSPSGGTEAFFGQGTRLTVV.

This chain joins TRBV28 and TRBJ2-7; TRBD2 matches 15 bases. V was pared by 5 bases and J by 7 bases, with 9 bases of the junction left unmatched. From germline, CDR1 is MDHEN and CDR2 SYDVKM. The CDR3 length is 16 residues. The CDR3 region is CASSTLGLAGGWEQYF. CDR3 DNA sequence: TGTGCCAGCAGTACCCTGGGACTAGCGGGGGGCTGGGAGCAGTACTTC.

The chain recombines TRBV2 with TRBJ1-2, with 7 bases fitting TRBD1. Trimming removed 4 bases from V and 4 bases from J; junction bases left unmatched: 6. The CDR3 is made up of 14 amino acids. Germline CDR1 reads SNHLY; CDR2 reads FYNNEI. CDR3 DNA: TGTGCCAGCAGTGGCGTTTGGGACAGCTATGGCTACACCTTC. This sequence encodes CASSGVWDSYGYTF.

This clone appeared a single time. The chain carries TRBV29-1 and TRBJ2-1; D possibly corresponds to TRBD2 (7 bases). The CDR3 has 17 amino acids. The germline V and J ends were trimmed by 0 bases and 2 bases, with 17 bases remaining between them. CDR1 is SQVTM, CDR2 ANQGSEA, per germline. As DNA, the CDR3 is TGCAGCGTTGAAGAACTTCCGGCGGGGGCCACCTACAATGAGCAGTTCTTC. This translates into CSVEELPAGATYNEQFF.

The chain has TRBV11-2 and TRBJ2-7; D unresolved. Looked up from germline, CDR1 is SGHAT and CDR2 is FQNNGV. Trimming pared 4 bases from V and 2 bases from J, leaving 9 bases between. The CDR3 spans 13 residues. The DNA of the CDR3 is TGTGCCAGCAGCTCCGACAAGACCTACGAGCAGTACTTC. Amino acids: CASSSDKTYEQYF.

This clone was detected many times. V and J are TRBV5-8 and TRBJ1-1; TRBD1 matches at 8 bases. CDR1 is SGHTS and CDR2 is YDEGEE in the germline V gene. This CDR3 contains 15 residues. Trimming cost V 1 base and J 3 bases; bases outside gene matches: 5. The CDR3 is CASSLPGGTDTEAFF. The CDR3 DNA reads TGTGCCAGCAGCTTGCCAGGGGGCACGGACACTGAAGCTTTCTTT.

The chain uses TRBV4-3 and TRBJ1-2; possible D gene TRBD1, 5 bases. Trimming stripped 3 bases from V and 7 bases from J, with 15 bases between. This CDR3 has 14 residues. Germline V gene lookup returns CDR1 LGHNA and CDR2 YSLEER. The CDR3 here is CASSQKGLGRGYTF. For the CDR3, the DNA is TGCGCCAGCAGCCAGAAGGGGTTAGGTCGTGGCTACACCTTC.

This clone has just a few counts. The chain uses TRBV10-2 and TRBJ2-7, with 11 bases aligning to TRBD2. CDR1 and CDR2 from the germline V gene are WSHSY and SAAADI. The CDR3 is made up of 15 amino acids. Trimming removed 0 bases from V and 6 bases from J; junction bases left unmatched: 4. The CDR3 here is CASSESVAGGFEQYF. The CDR3 DNA is TGCGCCAGCAGTGAGTCGGTAGCGGGGGGGTTCGAGCAGTACTTC.

The rearrangement joins TRBV28 to TRBJ1-1; no reliable D call. V lost 3 bases and J 0 bases, leaving 8 bases between the germline ends. The germline gives CDR1 MDHEN, CDR2 SYDVKM. The CDR3 has 14 amino acids. CDR3 coding DNA: TGTGCCAGCAGTTTGGGAGTAATGAACACTGAAGCTTTCTTT. Amino acids: CASSLGVMNTEAFF.

This clone was observed once. J is TRBJ1-3 and V is TRBV15; D is ambiguous. The CDR3 is made up of 15 amino acids. CDR1 and CDR2 from the germline V gene are LNHNV and YYDKDF (reference sequence). V lost 3 bases and J lost 0, with 9 bases in between. In DNA form, the CDR3 reads TGTGCCACCAGCAGTTTCAGAGGCTCTGGAAACACCATATATTTT. This translates into CATSSFRGSGNTIYF.

V usage is TRBV18 and J usage is TRBJ1-1, with 10 bases that match TRBD1. The CDR3 loop spans 14 amino acids. Germline V gene sequence: CDR1 KGHSH, CDR2 LQKENI. V gave up 5 bases and J gave up 3 bases; unmatched junction bases: 3. CDR3 DNA: TGTGCCAGCTCAAGGACAGGGGGGGACACTGAAGCTTTCTTT. This sequence encodes CASSRTGGDTEAFF.

V and J are TRBV10-3 and TRBJ2-2; possible D gene TRBD2, 5 bases. The CDR3 is made up of 13 amino acids. From germline, CDR1 is ENHRY and CDR2 SYGVKD. V gave up 8 bases and J gave up 1 base, with 8 bases separating them. The CDR3, as DNA: TGTGCCATCTCCCGGGAGAACACCGGGGAGCTGTTTTTT. Encoded protein: CAISRENTGELFF.

The chain employs TRBV12-3 or TRBV12-4 and TRBJ1-2; D may be TRBD1 (6 bases). Trimming stripped 6 bases from V and 4 bases from J, with 12 bases between. This CDR3 is 13 amino acids long. The CDR3: CASRRTDIYGYTF. DNA for the CDR3: TGTGCCAGCAGACGGACAGATATCTATGGCTACACCTTC.